Each of the 31 T cell receptor beta chains below was sequenced from the same sample in a study of shared clonotypes between healthy human individuals. Positively selected for CCR7, the CD45RO-negative cells used as naive CD8 cells excluded terminally differentiated effector memory CD45RA+ cells. Only in-frame clones appear in the TCRdb table, and some are missing; sequencing was by immunoSEQ multiplex PCR. The data contain about 820,000 clones, about 92% of them singletons. Material for sequencing was naive CD8+ T cells sorted from blood. These receptors originate from a young man in good health.

Details on this clone: Being one base from a much bigger clone, this may be a read error. This same CDR3 is encoded by further DNA sequences in the sample. This sequence joins TRBV9 and TRBJ2-1; D unresolved. From germline, CDR1 is SGDLS and CDR2 YYNGEE. V was clipped by 7 bases and J by 4 bases, with 3 bases between them. This CDR3 is built from 10 residues. The CDR3 loop is CASGYNEQFF. The CDR3 DNA reads TGTGCCAGCGGGTACAATGAGCAGTTCTTC.

The chain carries TRBV7-8 and TRBJ2-7, with a possible D match to TRBD2 (6 bases). The V end was cut by 5 bases, the J end by 7 bases, with 12 bases between. Germline loops: CDR1 SGHVS, CDR2 FQNEAQ. The CDR3 contains 12 residues. CDR3 protein: CASSRWGDEQYF. CDR3 DNA: TGTGCCAGCAGCCGCTGGGGGGATGAGCAGTACTTC.

The chain uses TRBV7-9 and TRBJ1-3; 8 nucleotides align to TRBD1. CDR3 length: 16 amino acids. The germline V gene has CDR1 SEHNR and CDR2 FQNEAQ (reference sequence). With 5 bases clipped from V and 0 bases from J, the junction kept 6 bases outside the gene matches. The CDR3 sequence is CASSTSGQGSGNTIYF. Written as DNA, the CDR3 is TGTGCCAGCAGCACAAGCGGACAGGGCTCTGGAAACACCATATATTTT. The variable domain in full, completed from reference TRBV7-9 and TRBJ1-3, reads DTGVSQNPRHKITKRGQNVTFRCDPISEHNRLYWYRQTLGQGPEFLTYFQNEAQLEKSRLLSDRFSAERPKGSFSTLEIQRTEQGDSAMYLCASSTSGQGSGNTIYFGEGSWLTVV.

The chain couples TRBV4-2 to TRBJ2-3, with D perhaps matching TRBD1 (5 bases). The CDR3 has 17 residues. Germline loops: CDR1 LGHNA, CDR2 YNFKEQ. Trimming removed 0 bases from V and 5 bases from J, with 18 bases in between. The CDR3 sequence is CASSQEGTRGAGDTQYF. In nucleotides, the CDR3 is TGTGCCAGCAGCCAAGAGGGAACAAGGGGCGCTGGAGATACGCAGTATTTT.

The rearrangement joins TRBV7-9 to TRBJ2-7; a weak D match, TRBD2 (6 bases). The CDR3 loop spans 14 amino acids. With 5 bases removed from V and 2 bases from J, the gap between germline ends came to 13 bases. In germline, CDR1 is SEHNR, CDR2 FQNEAQ (reference sequence). CDR3 region: CASSENPGAYEQYF. The CDR3 DNA sequence: TGTGCCAGCAGCGAGAATCCGGGGGCCTACGAGCAGTACTTC.

This sequence joins TRBV4-1 and TRBJ1-1, with D unclear. This CDR3 contains 13 residues. Germline V CDR1 and CDR2: MGHRA, YSYEKL. Trimming took off 0 bases at V and 7 bases at J, with 9 bases between the two ends. The CDR3 region has the DNA TGCGCCAGCAGCCAAGACAATATTAGTGAAGCTTTCTTT. Amino acids: CASSQDNISEAFF.

Worth noting for this clone: This may be a read error: a much more frequent sequence differs by one nucleotide. This specimen includes other DNA sequences encoding the same CDR3. The chain is built from TRBV30 and TRBJ2-5, with D perhaps matching TRBD1 (6 bases). The germline CDR1 and CDR2 sequences are GTSNPN and SVGIG (reference sequence). V dropped 2 bases and J dropped 2 bases, with 9 bases sitting between them. The CDR3 sequence is 13 residues long. The CDR3 DNA sequence: TGTGCCTGGAGTTTGGGGACACAAGAGACCCAGTACTTC. Its protein is CAWSLGTQETQYF.

This clone was observed a few times. The same CDR3 can be traced to other DNA sequences in this sample. The CDR3 DNA reads as TGTGCCAGCAGCTTAGTCCAGACCGGCACAGATACGCAGTATTTT. It is translated as CASSLVQTGTDTQYF. V usage is TRBV7-9 and J usage is TRBJ2-3; D gene uncertain. V shed 1 base and J shed 1 base, with 9 bases lying between them. Germline assignment: CDR1 SEHNR and CDR2 FQNEAQ (reference sequence). The CDR3 spans 15 residues. Combining the CDR3 with reference TRBV7-9 and TRBJ2-3 gives the whole variable domain DTGVSQNPRHKITKRGQNVTFRCDPISEHNRLYWYRQTLGQGPEFLTYFQNEAQLEKSRLLSDRFSAERPKGSFSTLEIQRTEQGDSAMYLCASSLVQTGTDTQYFGPGTRLTVL.

This sequence joins TRBV29-1 and TRBJ2-3, with D tentatively TRBD2 (6 bases). V was trimmed by 0 bases and J by 0 bases, leaving 10 bases between them. Germline V gene lookup returns CDR1 SQVTM and CDR2 ANQGSEA. The CDR3 loop spans 15 amino acids. The CDR3 DNA reads as TGCAGCGTTGAAGATCTGGAGGGCAGCACAGATACGCAGTATTTT. Translated, it gives CSVEDLEGSTDTQYF.

The V gene is TRBV7-9, the J gene TRBJ2-3, with 12 nucleotides matching TRBD2. V shed 5 bases and J 5 bases; nucleotides not matched to a gene: 14. The germline V gene encodes CDR1 SEHNR and CDR2 FQNEAQ (reference sequence). This CDR3 region has 18 residues. The CDR3 region has the DNA TGTGCCAGCAGCCCTAGCAGGACTAGCGGGAAGGTGCTAGATACGCAGTATTTT. This translates into CASSPSRTSGKVLDTQYF.

This chain joins TRBV19 and TRBJ2-3; D is possibly TRBD1 (6 bases). This CDR3 is built from 17 residues. CDR1 is LNHDA and CDR2 is SQIVND in the germline V gene (reference sequence). V was clipped by 2 bases and J by 4 bases, with 19 bases between them. The CDR3 DNA is TGTGCCAGTAGTATAAGCTATCGTAGGGGGATGTCAGATACGCAGTATTTT. Residues: CASSISYRRGMSDTQYF.

The chain combines TRBV5-4 with TRBJ2-5, with 11 bases lining up with TRBD2. The CDR3 contains 15 residues. V lost 0 bases to trimming and J lost 4 bases; unmatched junction nucleotides: 2. CDR1 SGHNT and CDR2 YYREEE come from the germline V gene (reference sequence). The DNA of the CDR3 is TGTGCCAGCAGCTTGGGGCTAGCGGGAGGAGAGACCCAGTACTTC. This sequence encodes CASSLGLAGGETQYF.

This clone was found once. This chain uses TRBV11-2 with TRBJ2-1; 7 bases match TRBD2. The CDR3 totals 15 residues. Germline values: CDR1 SGHAT, CDR2 FQNNGV. The junction had 11 bases not matched to a gene; V was cut back by 3 bases and J by 9 bases. The CDR3 loop is CASSLGRQGEGEQFF. The CDR3, as DNA: TGTGCCAGCAGCTTGGGGAGACAAGGGGAGGGTGAGCAGTTCTTC.

The rearrangement uses TRBV27 and TRBJ2-7; 9 bases are shared with TRBD1. With V trimmed by 7 bases and J by 6 bases, 10 bases remained unmatched. The CDR3 covers 14 residues. From germline, CDR1 is MNHEY and CDR2 SMNVEV (reference sequence). The CDR3 nucleotides read TGTGCCAGCACCCCAAGCGGGACAGGGATCGAGCAGTACTTC. As protein: CASTPSGTGIEQYF.

The rearrangement links TRBV11-3 to TRBJ2-5; 10 nucleotides match TRBD2. The CDR3 is made up of 16 amino acids. Germline V gives CDR1 SGHNT, CDR2 YENEEA. J lost 1 base, V lost 5 bases, and 7 bases had no gene match. The DNA for the CDR3 is TGTGCCAGCAGCCAAGCAGGACTAGCGGCCCAAGAGACCCAGTACTTC. Protein: CASSQAGLAAQETQYF.

This chain connects TRBV6-6 to TRBJ2-2; no definite D call. Trimming shortened V by 2 bases and J by 7 bases, and 2 bases separated the two germline ends. The length of the CDR3 is 11 residues. Germline V lookup: CDR1 MNHNY, CDR2 SVGAGI (reference sequence). CDR3 in amino acids: CASSYDGELFF. The CDR3, as DNA: TGTGCCAGCAGTTACGACGGGGAGCTGTTTTTT.

This rearrangement joins TRBV7-9 to TRBJ2-1; D possibly matches TRBD1 or TRBD2 (5 bases each). The V gene's germline CDR1 is SEHNR and CDR2 FQNEAQ (reference sequence). This CDR3 has 16 residues. V was trimmed by 5 bases and J by 0 bases, leaving 14 bases between them. Written as DNA, the CDR3 is TGTGCCAGCAGCCCTGAGGGGCCTAGCTCCTACAATGAGCAGTTCTTC. Protein sequence: CASSPEGPSSYNEQFF.

This rearrangement joins TRBV27 to TRBJ2-1, with 9 bases lining up with TRBD2. Germline V gene sequence: CDR1 MNHEY, CDR2 SMNVEV (reference sequence). The CDR3 extends over 14 amino acids. V dropped 4 bases and J dropped 7; count of bases not matched to a gene: 5. The CDR3 coding sequence is TGTGCCAGCAGTTATAGCGGGAGTCGGAATGAGCAGTTCTTC. Translated, it gives CASSYSGSRNEQFF.

As concerns this clone: Different DNA sequences within this sample yield the same CDR3. The CDR3 region is CASSWGTGYEQYF. CDR3 DNA: TGCGCCAGCAGCTGGGGGACAGGCTACGAGCAGTACTTC. The V gene is TRBV5-1, the J gene TRBJ2-7; 8 nucleotides line up with TRBD1. V lost 3 bases and J lost 3; bases outside the gene matches: 2. The CDR3 loop spans 13 amino acids. CDR1 SGHRS and CDR2 YFSETQ come from the germline V gene.

The rearrangement uses TRBV7-6 and TRBJ2-3, with D unclear. The germline gives CDR1 SGHVS, CDR2 FNYEAQ. This CDR3 comprises 15 residues. Deletions cut 1 base from V and 4 bases from J, with 12 bases between. CDR3 bases: TGTGCCAGCAGCTTAGGTCTGGGAAGCCCAGATACGCAGTATTTT. Protein product: CASSLGLGSPDTQYF. Filled out from reference TRBV7-6 and TRBJ2-3, the complete variable domain reads GAGVSQSPRYKVTKRGQDVALRCDPISGHVSLYWYRQALGQGPEFLTYFNYEAQQDKSGLPNDRFSAERPEGSISTLTIQRTEQRDSAMYRCASSLGLGSPDTQYFGPGTRLTVL.

V gene TRBV9 combines with J gene TRBJ2-3; 12 bases match TRBD2. The length of the CDR3 is 15 residues. Germline V gene data show CDR1 as SGDLS and CDR2 as YYNGEE. V was clipped by 3 bases and J by 2 bases; unmatched bases: 1. The CDR3 spells CASSGLAGVTDTQYF. DNA for the CDR3: TGTGCCAGCAGCGGACTAGCGGGAGTCACAGATACGCAGTATTTT.

V usage is TRBV27 and J usage is TRBJ2-3; 7 bases line up with TRBD1. J was trimmed by 3 bases and V by 0 bases; bases with no gene match: 0. Germline V lookup: CDR1 MNHEY, CDR2 SMNVEV (reference sequence). The length of the CDR3 is 14 residues. CDR3 sequence reads: CASSLSQGTDTQYF. In DNA, the CDR3 is TGTGCCAGCAGTTTATCACAGGGGACAGATACGCAGTATTTT.

The rearrangement joins TRBV4-3 to TRBJ1-1; 8 nucleotides align to TRBD1. CDR1 LGHNA and CDR2 YSLEER come from the germline V gene. V lost 10 bases to trimming and J lost 0 bases; unmatched junction nucleotides: 4. The CDR3 has 13 amino acids. The CDR3 sequence is CATTGQVNTEAFF. CDR3 bases: TGCGCCACCACGGGACAGGTGAACACTGAAGCTTTCTTT.

The chain couples TRBV13 to TRBJ2-7; D is perhaps TRBD1 (6 bases). The V gene lost 2 bases and the J gene lost 2 bases, with 16 bases spanning the gap. The germline V gene encodes CDR1 PRHDT and CDR2 FYEKMQ (reference sequence). CDR3 length: 16 residues. The CDR3, as DNA: TGTGCCAGCAGCTTACCGGGTTCCGGGGACACCTACGAGCAGTACTTC. The encoded protein is CASSLPGSGDTYEQYF. Drawing the rest from reference TRBV13 and TRBJ2-7, the complete variable domain is AAGVIQSPRHLIKEKRETATLKCYPIPRHDTVYWYQQGPGQDPQFLISFYEKMQSDKGSIPDRFSAQQFSDYHSELNMSSLELGDSALYFCASSLPGSGDTYEQYFGPGTRLTVT.

The V and J genes are TRBV7-9 and TRBJ2-1, with 9 bases matching TRBD2. Unmatched junction bases numbered 11, after V lost 4 bases and J lost 4 bases. In germline, CDR1 is SEHNR, CDR2 FQNEAQ (reference sequence). This CDR3 region has 17 residues. The CDR3 is CASSSVSGGAGYNEQFF. CDR3 nucleotide sequence: TGTGCCAGCAGCTCCGTTAGCGGGGGCGCTGGATACAATGAGCAGTTCTTC.

This chain connects TRBV29-1 to TRBJ1-4; 8 bases match TRBD1. V was pared by 3 bases and J by 8 bases, with 8 bases of the junction left unmatched. Germline loops: CDR1 SQVTM, CDR2 ANQGSEA. This CDR3 has 14 amino acids. CDR3 amino acids: CSVEETGEGEKLFF. CDR3 coding DNA: TGCAGCGTTGAGGAGACAGGGGAGGGAGAAAAACTGTTTTTT.

This clone was found once. The chain recombines TRBV27 with TRBJ1-1; 9 positions agree with TRBD1. CDR1 and CDR2 (germline): MNHEY, SMNVEV (reference sequence). J gave up 1 base and V 2 bases, and 14 bases lay outside the gene matches. The CDR3 length is 19 residues. DNA for the CDR3: TGTGCCAGCAGTTTAACTGGGCCGGGACAGGGTCCCCCGAACACTGAAGCTTTCTTT. As protein: CASSLTGPGQGPPNTEAFF.

This clone occurred a few times. The gene calls are TRBV9 and TRBJ2-2; D call uncertain. The CDR3 sequence is 13 residues long. V was cut by 3 bases and J by 4 bases, with 7 bases left in between. Germline V gives CDR1 SGDLS, CDR2 YYNGEE. The CDR3 DNA reads as TGTGCCAGCAGCGCGTATATCACCGGGGAGCTGTTTTTT. Its translation is CASSAYITGELFF.

This chain joins TRBV10-2 and TRBJ2-1; D gene uncertain. CDR3 size: 13 residues. CDR1 WSHSY and CDR2 SAAADI come from the germline V gene. V was cut by 5 bases and J by 7 bases, with 12 bases left in between. The CDR3 sequence: CASSPLTGNEQFF. The CDR3 bases are TGCGCCAGCAGTCCCCTTACGGGTAATGAGCAGTTCTTC.

This sequence joins TRBV6-1 and TRBJ1-4; D unclear. Germline values: CDR1 MNHNS, CDR2 SASEGT. Between the trimmed V and J ends, which lost 5 bases and 6 bases, there was a span of 13 bases. This CDR3 spans 14 amino acids. The DNA for the CDR3 is TGTGCCAGCAGTTTGGAGGCTATGGATGAAAAACTGTTTTTT. Its protein product is CASSLEAMDEKLFF.

The chain employs TRBV29-1 and TRBJ2-1, with D perhaps matching TRBD1 (5 bases). V lost 5 bases to trimming and J lost 2 bases, with 10 bases between them. Germline loops: CDR1 SQVTM, CDR2 ANQGSEA. This CDR3 has 13 residues. The CDR3 reads CSVPRTTYNEQFF. For the CDR3, the DNA is TGCAGCGTTCCCCGGACAACCTACAATGAGCAGTTCTTC.